This TCR beta chain appears in the sequencing data of a study of blood T cell repertoires in COVID-19. Study-level information: Samples of COVID-19 (acute and convalescent) were obtained from the United States, Italy and Spain. Sources were T cells, B-cell-depleted T cells, or PBMCs; the material itself was cDNA or gDNA.

The germline gives CDR1 LGHDT, CDR2 YNNKEL (reference sequence). The CDR3 is 12 residues long. Trimming removed 5 bases at V and 6 bases at J, with 10 bases between. TCRdb's copy holds only in-frame clones and misses some; the assay was immunoSEQ multiplex PCR. The table lists about 150,000 clones, around nine tenths of them singletons. One Seattle source followed patients from active infection through their disease course. The rearrangement links TRBV3-1 (or the pseudogene TRBV3-2) to TRBJ1-1; D is uncertain. Sequencing was done on a sample of peripheral blood. This TCR derives from a man between 60 and 70 years old with COVID-19, enrolled during active disease. The chain's CDR3 is CASSVATSEAFF. For the CDR3, the DNA is TGTGCCAGCAGCGTAGCGACTTCTGAAGCTTTCTTT.